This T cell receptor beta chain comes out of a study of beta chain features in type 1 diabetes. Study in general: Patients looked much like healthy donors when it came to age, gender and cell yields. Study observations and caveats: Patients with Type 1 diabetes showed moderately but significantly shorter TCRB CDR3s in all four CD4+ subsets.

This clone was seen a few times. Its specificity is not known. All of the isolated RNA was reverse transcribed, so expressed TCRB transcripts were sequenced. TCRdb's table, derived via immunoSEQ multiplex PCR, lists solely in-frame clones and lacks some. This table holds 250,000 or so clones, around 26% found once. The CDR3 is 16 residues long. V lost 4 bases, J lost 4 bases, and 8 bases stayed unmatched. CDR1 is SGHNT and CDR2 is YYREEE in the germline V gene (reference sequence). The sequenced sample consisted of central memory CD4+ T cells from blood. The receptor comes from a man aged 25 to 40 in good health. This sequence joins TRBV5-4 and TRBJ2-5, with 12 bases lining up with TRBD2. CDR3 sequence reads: CASSPTGLAGRETQYF. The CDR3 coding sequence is TGTGCCAGCAGCCCTACCGGACTAGCGGGACGAGAGACCCAGTACTTC.